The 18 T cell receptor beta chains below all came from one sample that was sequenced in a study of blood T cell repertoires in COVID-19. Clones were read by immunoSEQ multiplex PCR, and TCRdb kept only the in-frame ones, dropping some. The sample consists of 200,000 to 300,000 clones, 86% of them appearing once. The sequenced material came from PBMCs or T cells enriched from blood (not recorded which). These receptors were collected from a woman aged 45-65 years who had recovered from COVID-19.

The CDR3 bases are TGTGCCAGCAGTTTCTTAGCGGCCCCCTACGAGCAGTACTTC. Protein sequence: CASSFLAAPYEQYF. V and J are TRBV28 and TRBJ2-7, with D possibly TRBD2 on 6 matching bases. CDR1 is MDHEN and CDR2 is SYDVKM in the germline V gene. With 3 bases removed from V and 2 bases from J, the gap between germline ends came to 11 bases. CDR3 length: 14 residues.

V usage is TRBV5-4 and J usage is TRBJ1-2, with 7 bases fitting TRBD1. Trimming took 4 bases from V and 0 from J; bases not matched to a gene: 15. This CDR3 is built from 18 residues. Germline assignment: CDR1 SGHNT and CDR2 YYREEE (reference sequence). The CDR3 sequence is CASSVPDRREETNYGYTF. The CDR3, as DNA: TGTGCCAGCAGCGTCCCGGACAGGCGAGAAGAGACTAACTATGGCTACACCTTC.

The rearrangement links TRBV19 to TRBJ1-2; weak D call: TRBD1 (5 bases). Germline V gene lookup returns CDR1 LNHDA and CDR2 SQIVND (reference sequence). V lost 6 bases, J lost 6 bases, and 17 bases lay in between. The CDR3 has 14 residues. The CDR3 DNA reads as TGTGCCAGTAGAGGGGAGGCAAGGGTGGATGGCTACACCTTC. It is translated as CASRGEARVDGYTF.

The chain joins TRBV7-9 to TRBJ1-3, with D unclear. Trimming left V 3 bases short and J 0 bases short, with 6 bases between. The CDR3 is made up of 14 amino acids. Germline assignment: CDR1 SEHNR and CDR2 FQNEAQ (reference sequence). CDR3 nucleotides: TGTGCCAGCAGCTTGGGGAGCTCTGGAAACACCATATATTTT. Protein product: CASSLGSSGNTIYF.

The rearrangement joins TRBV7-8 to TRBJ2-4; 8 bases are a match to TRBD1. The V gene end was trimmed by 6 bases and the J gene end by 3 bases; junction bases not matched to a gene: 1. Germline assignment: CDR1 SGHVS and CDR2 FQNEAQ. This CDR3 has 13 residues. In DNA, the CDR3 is TGTGCCAGCAGTGGGACAGGCAAAAACATTCAGTACTTC. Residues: CASSGTGKNIQYF.

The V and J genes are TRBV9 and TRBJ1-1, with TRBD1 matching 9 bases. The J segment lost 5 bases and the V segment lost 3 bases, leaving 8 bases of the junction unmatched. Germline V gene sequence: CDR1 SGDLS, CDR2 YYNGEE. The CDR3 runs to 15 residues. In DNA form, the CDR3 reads TGTGCCAGCAGCGCTACCGGGACAGGGACGACTGAAGCTTTCTTT. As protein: CASSATGTGTTEAFF.

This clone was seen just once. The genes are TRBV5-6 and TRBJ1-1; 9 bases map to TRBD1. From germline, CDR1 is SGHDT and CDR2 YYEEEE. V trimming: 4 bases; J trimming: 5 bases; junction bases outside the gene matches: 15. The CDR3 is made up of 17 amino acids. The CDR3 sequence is CASSPGGRTGVWTEAFF. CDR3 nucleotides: TGTGCCAGCAGCCCGGGGGGGCGGACAGGGGTTTGGACTGAAGCTTTCTTT.

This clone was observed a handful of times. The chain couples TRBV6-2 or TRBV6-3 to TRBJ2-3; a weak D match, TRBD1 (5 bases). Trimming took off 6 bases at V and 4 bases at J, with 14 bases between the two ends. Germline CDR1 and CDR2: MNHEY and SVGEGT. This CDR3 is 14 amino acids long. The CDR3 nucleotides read TGTGCCAGCAGCCGGACACGAAAGGCAGATACGCAGTATTTT. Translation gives CASSRTRKADTQYF.

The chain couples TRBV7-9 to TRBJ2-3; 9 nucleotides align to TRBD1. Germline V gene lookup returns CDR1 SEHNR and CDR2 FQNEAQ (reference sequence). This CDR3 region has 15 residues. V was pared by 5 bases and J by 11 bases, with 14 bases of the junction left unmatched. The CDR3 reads CASSTQRTGAPRQYF. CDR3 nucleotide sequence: TGTGCCAGCAGCACACAGAGGACAGGGGCGCCAAGGCAGTATTTT.

CDR3 residues: CASSLDQGGYNEQFF. Written as DNA, the CDR3 is TGTGCCAGCAGCTTGGATCAGGGAGGGTACAATGAGCAGTTCTTC. The chain combines TRBV5-4 with TRBJ2-1; the match to TRBD2 covers 7 bases. The ends lost 0 bases at V and 4 bases at J; junction bases unmatched: 4. Germline CDR1 SGHNT, CDR2 YYREEE (reference sequence). This CDR3 is built from 15 residues.

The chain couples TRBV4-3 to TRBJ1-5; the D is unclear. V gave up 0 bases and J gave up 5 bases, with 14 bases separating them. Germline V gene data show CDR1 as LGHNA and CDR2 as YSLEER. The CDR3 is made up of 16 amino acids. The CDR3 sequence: CASSQDFSSGYQPQHF. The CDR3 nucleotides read TGCGCCAGCAGCCAAGATTTCTCCTCGGGATATCAGCCCCAGCATTTT.

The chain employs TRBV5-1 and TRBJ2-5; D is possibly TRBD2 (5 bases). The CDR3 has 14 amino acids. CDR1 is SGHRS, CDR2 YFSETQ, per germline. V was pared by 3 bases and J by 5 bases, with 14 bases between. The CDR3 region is CASSSGPGGETQYF. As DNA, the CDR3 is TGCGCCAGCAGCTCAGGTCCGGGCGGGGAGACCCAGTACTTC.

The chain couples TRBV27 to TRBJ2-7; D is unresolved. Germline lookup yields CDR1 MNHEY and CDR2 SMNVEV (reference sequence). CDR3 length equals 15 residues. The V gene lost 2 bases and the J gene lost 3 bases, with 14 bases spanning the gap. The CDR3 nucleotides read TGTGCCAGCAGTTTACAGTCCGCCCGATACTACGAGCAGTACTTC. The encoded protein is CASSLQSARYYEQYF.

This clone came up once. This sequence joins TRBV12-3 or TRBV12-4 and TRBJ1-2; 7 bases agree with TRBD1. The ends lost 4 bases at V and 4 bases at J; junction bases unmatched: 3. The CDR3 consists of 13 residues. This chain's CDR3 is CASSYRDSYGYTF. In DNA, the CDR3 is TGTGCCAGCAGTTACCGGGACAGCTATGGCTACACCTTC.

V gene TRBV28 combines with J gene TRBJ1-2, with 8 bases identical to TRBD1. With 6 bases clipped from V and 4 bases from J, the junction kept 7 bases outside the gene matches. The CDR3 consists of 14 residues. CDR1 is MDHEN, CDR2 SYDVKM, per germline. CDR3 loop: CASSPGTGSYGYTF. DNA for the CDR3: TGTGCCAGCAGCCCCGGGACAGGCAGCTATGGCTACACCTTC.

As DNA, the CDR3 is TGTGCCAGCAGCCAACGGGGTAAGGCTAACTATGGCTACACCTTC. It translates to CASSQRGKANYGYTF. This chain joins TRBV3-1 (or the pseudogene TRBV3-2) and TRBJ1-2; no definite D call. V was clipped by 2 bases and J by 0 bases, with 10 bases between them. Germline assignment: CDR1 LGHDT and CDR2 YNNKEL (reference sequence). The CDR3 runs to 15 residues.

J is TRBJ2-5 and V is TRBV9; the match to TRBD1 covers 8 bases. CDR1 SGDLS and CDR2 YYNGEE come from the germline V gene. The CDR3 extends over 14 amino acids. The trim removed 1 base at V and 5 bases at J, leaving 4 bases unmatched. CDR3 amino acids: CASSVPGGRETQYF. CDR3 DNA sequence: TGTGCCAGCAGCGTACCAGGGGGCAGGGAGACCCAGTACTTC.

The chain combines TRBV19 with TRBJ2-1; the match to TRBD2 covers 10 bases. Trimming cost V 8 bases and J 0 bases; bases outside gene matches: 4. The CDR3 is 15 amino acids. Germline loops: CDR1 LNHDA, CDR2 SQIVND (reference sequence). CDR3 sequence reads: CASGSGGHSYNEQFF. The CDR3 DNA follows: TGTGCCAGTGGTAGCGGGGGGCACTCCTACAATGAGCAGTTCTTC.